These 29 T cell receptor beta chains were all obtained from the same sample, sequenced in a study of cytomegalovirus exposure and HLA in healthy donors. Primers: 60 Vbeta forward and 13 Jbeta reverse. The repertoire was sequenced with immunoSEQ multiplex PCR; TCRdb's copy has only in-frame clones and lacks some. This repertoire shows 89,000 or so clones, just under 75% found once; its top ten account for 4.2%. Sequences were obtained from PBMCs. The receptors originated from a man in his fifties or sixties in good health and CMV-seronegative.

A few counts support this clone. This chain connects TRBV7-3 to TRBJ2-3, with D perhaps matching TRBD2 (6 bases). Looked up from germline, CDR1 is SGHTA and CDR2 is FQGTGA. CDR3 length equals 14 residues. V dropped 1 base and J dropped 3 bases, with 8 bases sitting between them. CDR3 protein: CASSLIGGTDTQYF. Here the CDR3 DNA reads TGTGCCAGCAGCTTAATCGGGGGAACAGATACGCAGTATTTT.

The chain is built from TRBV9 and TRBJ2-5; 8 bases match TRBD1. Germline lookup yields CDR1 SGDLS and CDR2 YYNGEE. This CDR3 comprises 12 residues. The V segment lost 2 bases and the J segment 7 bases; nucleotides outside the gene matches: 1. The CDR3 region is CASSVDRGTQYF. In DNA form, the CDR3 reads TGTGCCAGCAGCGTCGACAGGGGGACCCAGTACTTC.

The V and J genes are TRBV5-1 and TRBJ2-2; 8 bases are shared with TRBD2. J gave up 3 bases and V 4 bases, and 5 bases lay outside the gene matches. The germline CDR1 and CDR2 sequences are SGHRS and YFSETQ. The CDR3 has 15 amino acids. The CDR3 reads CASSMRGADTGELFF. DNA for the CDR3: TGCGCCAGCAGCATGCGGGGGGCCGACACCGGGGAGCTGTTTTTT.

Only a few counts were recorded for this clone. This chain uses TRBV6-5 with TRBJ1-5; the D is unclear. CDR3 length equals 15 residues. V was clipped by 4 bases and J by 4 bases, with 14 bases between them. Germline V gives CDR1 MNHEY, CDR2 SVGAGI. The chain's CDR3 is CASSFDGDGNQPQHF. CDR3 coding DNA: TGTGCCAGCAGTTTCGACGGAGACGGGAATCAGCCCCAGCATTTT.

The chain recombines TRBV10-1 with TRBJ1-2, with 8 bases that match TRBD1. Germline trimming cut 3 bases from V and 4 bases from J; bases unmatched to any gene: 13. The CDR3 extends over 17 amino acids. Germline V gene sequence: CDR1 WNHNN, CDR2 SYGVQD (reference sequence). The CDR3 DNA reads TGCGCCAGCAGTGACCCGGGACAGGCCCCCGGGGGCTATGGCTACACCTTC. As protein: CASSDPGQAPGGYGYTF.

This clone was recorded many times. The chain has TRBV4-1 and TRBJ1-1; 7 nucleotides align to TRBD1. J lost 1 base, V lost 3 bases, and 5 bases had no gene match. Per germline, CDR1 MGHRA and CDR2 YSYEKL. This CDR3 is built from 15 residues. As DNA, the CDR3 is TGCGCCAGCAGCCAGCCGACAGGGTGGAACACTGAAGCTTTCTTT. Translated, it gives CASSQPTGWNTEAFF.

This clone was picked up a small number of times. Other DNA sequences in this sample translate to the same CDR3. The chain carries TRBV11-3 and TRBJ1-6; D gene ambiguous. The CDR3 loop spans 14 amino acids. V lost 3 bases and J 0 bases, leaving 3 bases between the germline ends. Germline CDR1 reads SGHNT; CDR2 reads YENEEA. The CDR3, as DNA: TGTGCCAGCAGCTTTAGCTCCTATAATTCACCCCTCCACTTT. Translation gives CASSFSSYNSPLHF.

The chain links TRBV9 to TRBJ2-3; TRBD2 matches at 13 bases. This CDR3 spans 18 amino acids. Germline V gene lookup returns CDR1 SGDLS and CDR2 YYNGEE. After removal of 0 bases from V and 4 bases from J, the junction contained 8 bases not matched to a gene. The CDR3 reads CASSVELGTSGAPDTQYF. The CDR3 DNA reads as TGTGCCAGCAGCGTAGAGCTGGGGACTAGCGGGGCCCCAGATACGCAGTATTTT.

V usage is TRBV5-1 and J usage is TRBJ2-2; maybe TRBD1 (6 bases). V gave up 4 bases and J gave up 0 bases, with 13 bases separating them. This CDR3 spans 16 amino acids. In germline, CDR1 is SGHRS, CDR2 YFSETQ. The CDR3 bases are TGCGCCAGCAGCCTCACCGGACAGTCGAACACCGGGGAGCTGTTTTTT. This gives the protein CASSLTGQSNTGELFF.

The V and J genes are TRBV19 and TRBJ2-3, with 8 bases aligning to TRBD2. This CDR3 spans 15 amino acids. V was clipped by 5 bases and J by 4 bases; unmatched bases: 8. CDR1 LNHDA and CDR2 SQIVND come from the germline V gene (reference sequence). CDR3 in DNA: TGTGCCAGTAGTCTTATAGCGGGGTACGCAGATACGCAGTATTTT. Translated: CASSLIAGYADTQYF.

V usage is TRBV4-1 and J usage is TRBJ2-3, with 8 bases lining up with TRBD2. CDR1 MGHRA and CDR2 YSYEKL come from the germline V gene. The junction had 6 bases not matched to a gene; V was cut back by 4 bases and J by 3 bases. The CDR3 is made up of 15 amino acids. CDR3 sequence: CASSRRGGRTDTQYF. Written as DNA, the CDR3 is TGCGCCAGCAGCCGCCGGGGGGGAAGAACAGATACGCAGTATTTT.

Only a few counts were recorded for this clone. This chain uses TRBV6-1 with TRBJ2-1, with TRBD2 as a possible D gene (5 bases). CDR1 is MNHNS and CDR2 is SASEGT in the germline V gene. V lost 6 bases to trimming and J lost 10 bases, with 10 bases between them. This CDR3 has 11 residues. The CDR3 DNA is TGTGCCAGCAGCAGGTCGGGGGAGCAGTTCTTC. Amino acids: CASSRSGEQFF.

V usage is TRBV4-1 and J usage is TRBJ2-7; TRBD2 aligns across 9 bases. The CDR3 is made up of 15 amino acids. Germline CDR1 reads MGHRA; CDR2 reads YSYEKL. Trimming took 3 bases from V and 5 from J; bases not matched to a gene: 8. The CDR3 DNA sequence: TGCGCCAGCAGCCACTCTGGACTAGCGAGGGACGAGCAGTACTTC. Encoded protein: CASSHSGLARDEQYF.

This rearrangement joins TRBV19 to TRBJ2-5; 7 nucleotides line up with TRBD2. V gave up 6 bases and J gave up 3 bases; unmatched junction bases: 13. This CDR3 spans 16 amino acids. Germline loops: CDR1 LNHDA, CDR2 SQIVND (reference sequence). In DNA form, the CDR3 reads TGTGCCAGTAGCCGCGGTAGGGCGGGGGTCGAAGAGACCCAGTACTTC. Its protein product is CASSRGRAGVEETQYF.

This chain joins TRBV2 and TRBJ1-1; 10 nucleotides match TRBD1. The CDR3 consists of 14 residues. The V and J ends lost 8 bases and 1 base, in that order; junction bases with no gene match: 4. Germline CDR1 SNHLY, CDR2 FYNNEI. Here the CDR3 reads CASGDRGRNTEAFF. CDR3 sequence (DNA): TGTGCCAGCGGAGACAGGGGGCGGAACACTGAAGCTTTCTTT.

For the CDR3, the DNA is TGTGCCAGCAGAGATTGGGGGGAGAATCAGCCCCAGCATTTT. Amino acid sequence: CASRDWGENQPQHF. J is TRBJ1-5 and V is TRBV6-1; D perhaps matches TRBD1 (5 bases). CDR1 is MNHNS and CDR2 is SASEGT in the germline V gene. With 6 bases removed from V and 4 bases from J, the gap between germline ends came to 13 bases. The CDR3 extends over 14 amino acids.

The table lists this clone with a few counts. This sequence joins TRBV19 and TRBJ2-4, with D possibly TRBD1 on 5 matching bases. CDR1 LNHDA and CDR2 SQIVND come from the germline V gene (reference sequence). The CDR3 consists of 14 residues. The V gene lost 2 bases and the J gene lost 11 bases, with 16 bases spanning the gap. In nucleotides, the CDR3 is TGTGCCAGTAGTATAACCTCGGGCAGGGCGGTTCAGTACTTC. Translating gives CASSITSGRAVQYF. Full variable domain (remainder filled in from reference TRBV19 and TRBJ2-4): DGGITQSPKYLFRKEGQNVTLSCEQNLNHDAMYWYRQDPGQGLRLIYYSQIVNDFQKGDIAEGYSVSREKKESFPLTVTSAQKNPTAFYLCASSITSGRAVQYFGAGTRLSVL.

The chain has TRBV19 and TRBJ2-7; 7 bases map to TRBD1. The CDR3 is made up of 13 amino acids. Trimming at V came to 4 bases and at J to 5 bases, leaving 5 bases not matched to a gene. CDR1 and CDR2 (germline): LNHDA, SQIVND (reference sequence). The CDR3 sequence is CASSRQGEDEQYF. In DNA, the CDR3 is TGTGCCAGTAGTAGGCAGGGGGAAGACGAGCAGTACTTC.

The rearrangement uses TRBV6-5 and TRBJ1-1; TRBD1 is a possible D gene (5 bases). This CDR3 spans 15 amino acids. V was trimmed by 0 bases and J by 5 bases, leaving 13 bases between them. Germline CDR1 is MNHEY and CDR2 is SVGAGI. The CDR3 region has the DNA TGTGCCAGCAGTTACTCGAAAAGGGGTCGGACTGAAGCTTTCTTT. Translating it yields CASSYSKRGRTEAFF.

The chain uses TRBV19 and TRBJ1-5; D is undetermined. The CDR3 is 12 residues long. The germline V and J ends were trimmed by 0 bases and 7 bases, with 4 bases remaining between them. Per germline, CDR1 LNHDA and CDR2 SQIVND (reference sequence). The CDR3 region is CASSIDRQPQHF. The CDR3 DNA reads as TGTGCCAGTAGTATAGACCGGCAGCCCCAGCATTTT.

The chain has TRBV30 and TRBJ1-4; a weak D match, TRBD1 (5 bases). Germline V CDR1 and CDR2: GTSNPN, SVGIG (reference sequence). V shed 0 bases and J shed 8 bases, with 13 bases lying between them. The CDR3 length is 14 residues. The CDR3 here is CAWSVGGVKEKLFF. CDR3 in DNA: TGTGCCTGGAGTGTGGGGGGAGTTAAGGAAAAACTGTTTTTT. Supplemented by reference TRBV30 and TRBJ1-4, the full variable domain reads SQTIHQWPATLVQPVGSPLSLECTVEGTSNPNLYWYRQAAGRGLQLLFYSVGIGQISSEVPQNLSASRPQDRQFILSSKKLLLSDSGFYLCAWSVGGVKEKLFFGSGTQLSVL.

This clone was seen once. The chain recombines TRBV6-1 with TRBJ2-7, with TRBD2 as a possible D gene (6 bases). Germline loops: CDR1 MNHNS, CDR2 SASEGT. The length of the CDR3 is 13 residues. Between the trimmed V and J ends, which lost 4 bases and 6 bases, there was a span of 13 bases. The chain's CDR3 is CASSALTTSEQYF. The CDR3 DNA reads TGTGCCAGCAGTGCCCTGACGACTAGCGAGCAGTACTTC.

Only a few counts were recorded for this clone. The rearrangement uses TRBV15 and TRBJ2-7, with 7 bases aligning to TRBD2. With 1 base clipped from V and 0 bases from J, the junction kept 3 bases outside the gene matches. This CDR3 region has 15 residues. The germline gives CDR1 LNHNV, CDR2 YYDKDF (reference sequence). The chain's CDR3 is CATSRGGGSSYEQYF. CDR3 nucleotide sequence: TGTGCCACCAGCAGAGGGGGAGGGAGCTCCTACGAGCAGTACTTC.

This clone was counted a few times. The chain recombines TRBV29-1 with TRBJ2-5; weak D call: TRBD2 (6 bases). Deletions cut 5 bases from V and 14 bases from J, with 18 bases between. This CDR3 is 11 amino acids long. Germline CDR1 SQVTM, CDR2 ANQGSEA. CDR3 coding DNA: TGCAGCGTTTTCCAGCGGGCGCTCACATACTTC. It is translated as CSVFQRALTYF.

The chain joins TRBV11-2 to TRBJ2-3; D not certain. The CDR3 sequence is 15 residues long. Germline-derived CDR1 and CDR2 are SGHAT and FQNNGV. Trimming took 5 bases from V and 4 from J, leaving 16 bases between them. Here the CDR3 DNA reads TGTGCCAGCAGCCCCCCGTTCAGTCTGTCAGATACGCAGTATTTT. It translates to CASSPPFSLSDTQYF.

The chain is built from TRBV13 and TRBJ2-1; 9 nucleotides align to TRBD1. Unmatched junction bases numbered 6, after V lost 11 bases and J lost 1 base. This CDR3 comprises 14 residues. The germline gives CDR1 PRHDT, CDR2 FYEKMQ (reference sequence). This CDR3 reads CAASGQGSYNEQFF. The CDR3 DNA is TGTGCCGCCTCAGGACAGGGGTCCTACAATGAGCAGTTCTTC.

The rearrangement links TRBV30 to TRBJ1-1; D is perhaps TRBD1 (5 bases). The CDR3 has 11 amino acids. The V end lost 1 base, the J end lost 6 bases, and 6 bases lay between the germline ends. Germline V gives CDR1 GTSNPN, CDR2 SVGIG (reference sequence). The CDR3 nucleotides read TGTGCCTGGAGTGACAGGTCTGAAGCTTTCTTT. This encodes CAWSDRSEAFF.

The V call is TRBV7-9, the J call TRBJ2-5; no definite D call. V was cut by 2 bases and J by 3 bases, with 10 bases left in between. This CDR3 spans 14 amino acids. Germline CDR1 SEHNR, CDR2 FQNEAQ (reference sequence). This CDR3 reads CASSLTIAEETQYF. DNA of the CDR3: TGTGCCAGCAGCTTAACAATAGCTGAAGAGACCCAGTACTTC.

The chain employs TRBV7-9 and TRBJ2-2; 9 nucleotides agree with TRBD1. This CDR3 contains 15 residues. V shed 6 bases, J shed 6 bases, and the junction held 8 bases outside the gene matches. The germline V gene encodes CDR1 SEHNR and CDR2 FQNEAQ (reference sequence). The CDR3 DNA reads TGTGCCAGCAGACCTTCGACAGGGGGATCCGGGGAGCTGTTTTTT. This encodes CASRPSTGGSGELFF.